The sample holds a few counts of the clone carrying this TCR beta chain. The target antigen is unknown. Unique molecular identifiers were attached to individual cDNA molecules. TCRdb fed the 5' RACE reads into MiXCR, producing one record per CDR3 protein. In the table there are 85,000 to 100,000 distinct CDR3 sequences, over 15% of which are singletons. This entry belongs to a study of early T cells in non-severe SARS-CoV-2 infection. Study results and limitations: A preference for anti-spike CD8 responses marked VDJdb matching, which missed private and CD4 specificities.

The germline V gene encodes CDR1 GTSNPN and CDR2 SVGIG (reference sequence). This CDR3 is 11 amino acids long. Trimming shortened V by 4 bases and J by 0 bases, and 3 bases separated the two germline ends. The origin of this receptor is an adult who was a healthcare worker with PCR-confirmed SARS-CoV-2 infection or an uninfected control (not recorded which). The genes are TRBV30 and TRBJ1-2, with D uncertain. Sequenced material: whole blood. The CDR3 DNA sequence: TGTGCCTGGAACGCTAACTATGGCTACACCTTC. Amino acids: CAWNANYGYTF.